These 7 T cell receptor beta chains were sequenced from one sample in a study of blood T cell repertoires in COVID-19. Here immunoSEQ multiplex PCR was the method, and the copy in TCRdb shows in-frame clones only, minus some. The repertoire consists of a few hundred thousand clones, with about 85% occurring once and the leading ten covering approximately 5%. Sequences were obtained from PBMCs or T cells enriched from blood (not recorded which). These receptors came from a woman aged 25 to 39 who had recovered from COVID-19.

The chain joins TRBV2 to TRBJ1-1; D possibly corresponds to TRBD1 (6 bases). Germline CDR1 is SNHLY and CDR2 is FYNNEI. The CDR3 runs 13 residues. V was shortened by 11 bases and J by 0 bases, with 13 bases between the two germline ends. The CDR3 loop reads CAPKDRLNTEAFF. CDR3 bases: TGTGCCCCCAAGGACAGACTGAACACTGAAGCTTTCTTT.

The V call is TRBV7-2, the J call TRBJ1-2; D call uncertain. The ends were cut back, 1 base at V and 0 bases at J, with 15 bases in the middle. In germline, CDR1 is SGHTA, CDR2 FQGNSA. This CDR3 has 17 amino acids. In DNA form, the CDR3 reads TGTGCCAGCAGCTTAGTTCGGGTCAGCCTTACTAACTATGGCTACACCTTC. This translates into CASSLVRVSLTNYGYTF.

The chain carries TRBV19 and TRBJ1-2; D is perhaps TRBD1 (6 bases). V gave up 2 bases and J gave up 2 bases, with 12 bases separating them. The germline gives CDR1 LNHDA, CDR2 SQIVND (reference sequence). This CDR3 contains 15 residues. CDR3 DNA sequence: TGTGCCAGTAGTATATGGACAGCAACGAACTATGGCTACACCTTC. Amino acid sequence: CASSIWTATNYGYTF.

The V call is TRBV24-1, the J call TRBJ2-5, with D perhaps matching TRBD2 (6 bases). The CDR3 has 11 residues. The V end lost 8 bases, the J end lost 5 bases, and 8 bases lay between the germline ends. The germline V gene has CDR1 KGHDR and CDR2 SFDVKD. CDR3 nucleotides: TGTGCCACCACGGGGGAGGAGACCCAGTACTTC. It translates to CATTGEETQYF.

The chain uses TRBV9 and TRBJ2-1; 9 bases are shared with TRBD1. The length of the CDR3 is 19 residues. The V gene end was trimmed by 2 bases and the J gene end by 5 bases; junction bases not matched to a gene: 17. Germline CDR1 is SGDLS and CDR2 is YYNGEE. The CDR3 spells CASSVNPHTGTGLDNEQFF. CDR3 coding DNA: TGTGCCAGCAGCGTGAACCCACATACCGGGACAGGGTTGGACAATGAGCAGTTCTTC.

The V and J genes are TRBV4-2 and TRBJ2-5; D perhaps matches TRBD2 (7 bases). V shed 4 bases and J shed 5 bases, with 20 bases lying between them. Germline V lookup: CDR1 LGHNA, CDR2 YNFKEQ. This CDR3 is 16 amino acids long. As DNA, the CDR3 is TGTGCCAGCAGCCCCCGAGGCGGGGGCCGGGGGGAGACCCAGTACTTC. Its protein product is CASSPRGGGRGETQYF.

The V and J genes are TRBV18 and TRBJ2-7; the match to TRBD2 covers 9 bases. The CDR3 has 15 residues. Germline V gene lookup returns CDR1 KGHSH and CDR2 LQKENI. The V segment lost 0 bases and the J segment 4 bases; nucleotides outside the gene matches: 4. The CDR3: CASSPPAGGPYEQYF. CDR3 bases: TGTGCCAGCTCACCACCGGCGGGGGGGCCTTACGAGCAGTACTTC.